What follows are 2 T cell receptor beta chains derived from one specimen sequenced in a study of T cell responses to AZD1222 COVID-19 vaccine. Some clones are missing from TCRdb's copy, which holds only in-frame ones; the method was immunoSEQ multiplex PCR. Of 150,000 or so clones listed, about nine tenths are singletons. The specimen comprised peripheral blood, sampled 28 days after the second AZD1222 dose. These receptors originate from an adult who received the AZD1222 COVID-19 vaccine.

V is TRBV5-6 and J is TRBJ2-6; possible D gene TRBD1, 6 bases. V shed 0 bases and J shed 0 bases, with 13 bases lying between them. The CDR3 contains 18 residues. Germline CDR1 is SGHDT and CDR2 is YYEEEE. DNA for the CDR3: TGTGCCAGCAGCTTGGGGGCAGGGGTAGCCTCTGGGGCCAACGTCCTGACTTTC. Translation gives CASSLGAGVASGANVLTF.

The CDR3 DNA reads TGTGCCACCAGCGGGACAGGGAACTATGGCTACACCTTC. Its protein product is CATSGTGNYGYTF. V usage is TRBV24-1 and J usage is TRBJ1-2, with 9 nucleotides matching TRBD1. This CDR3 comprises 13 residues. The germline V gene encodes CDR1 KGHDR and CDR2 SFDVKD. V was pared by 7 bases and J by 2 bases, with 1 base of the junction left unmatched.